This paragraph covers one T cell receptor (beta chain) sequence. The entry originates in a study of blood T cell repertoires in COVID-19. Study-level information: Sites across the United States, Italy and Spain contributed samples from acute and convalescent COVID-19. Sources were T cells, B-cell-depleted T cells, or PBMCs; the material itself was cDNA or gDNA.

Germline assignment: CDR1 LNHDA and CDR2 SQIVND (reference sequence). The CDR3 sequence is 15 residues long. The ends lost 4 bases at V and 4 bases at J; junction bases unmatched: 9. Original data processing: Amplification of reference gene primers was used by the study to estimate nucleated cell counts. Measured with immunoSEQ multiplex PCR; TCRdb has only the in-frame clones, and not every one. Clonal size and the V and J genes are those of that table, whereas D and trimming came from the DNA. This sample has about 140,000 clones, with about 86% found just once. The TCR sequence derives from a woman aged 55-69 years with acute or convalescent COVID-19. V gene TRBV19 combines with J gene TRBJ2-7, with 8 bases lining up with TRBD2. The specimen was peripheral blood. The CDR3 reads CASSTQAGVSYEQYF. DNA for the CDR3: TGTGCCAGTAGTACTCAAGCGGGGGTTTCATACGAGCAGTACTTC.